Reported below is one T cell receptor beta chain. What it binds is unknown. This sample stems from a study of T cell responses to AZD1222 COVID-19 vaccine. Study in general: Some second doses came at about 4 weeks and others at about 12 weeks; these were pooled. Study-level results: The repertoires were collected only after the peak T cell response. Spike-specific TCR breadth and depth rose after two AZD1222 doses. Mostly white British, mostly female donors; authors suggested clonal diversity may be underestimated.

The CDR3 loop spans 15 amino acids. CDR1 and CDR2 from the germline V gene are SGHRS and YFSETQ. The V and J ends lost 1 base and 2 bases, in that order; junction bases with no gene match: 3. Libraries were prepared by immunoSEQ multiplex PCR; TCRdb keeps only in-frame clonotypes and omits some of them. The data hold 150,000 or so clones, with more than 70% observed a single time. The sequence was obtained from an adult in good health. This sample comprised peripheral blood, obtained on day 0 of AZD1222 vaccination. The V gene is TRBV5-1, the J gene TRBJ2-3; 8 nucleotides line up with TRBD2. The CDR3 here is CASSLLAGNTDTQYF. The DNA for the CDR3 is TGCGCCAGCAGCTTGTTAGCGGGGAACACAGATACGCAGTATTTT.